The 15 T cell receptor beta chains given below trace back to one sample, sequenced in a study of blood T cell repertoires in COVID-19. Sequenced by immunoSEQ multiplex PCR; TCRdb stores in-frame clones only, minus some. The profile shows about 280,000 clones, 85% to 95% of them singletons. Sequencing was done on a sample of PBMCs or T cells enriched from blood (not recorded which). The source of these receptors is a man aged 40-49 years who had been exposed to COVID-19.

This sequence joins TRBV10-3 and TRBJ1-3; D gene ambiguous. CDR3 length: 13 amino acids. V lost 2 bases and J 4 bases, leaving 6 bases between the germline ends. Germline-derived CDR1 and CDR2 are ENHRY and SYGVKD. The CDR3 loop reads CAISEARGNTIYF. CDR3 DNA sequence: TGTGCCATCAGTGAGGCGAGGGGAAACACCATATATTTT.

This chain connects TRBV2 to TRBJ2-7; 9 bases agree with TRBD1. Germline V gene lookup returns CDR1 SNHLY and CDR2 FYNNEI. Unmatched junction bases numbered 5, after V lost 3 bases and J lost 5 bases. The CDR3 is 14 residues long. DNA of the CDR3: TGTGCCAGCAGTGACCGGACAGGGGCCGACGAGCAGTACTTC. Translated, it gives CASSDRTGADEQYF.

V is TRBV18 and J is TRBJ1-5; 11 positions match TRBD1. Germline V CDR1 and CDR2: KGHSH, LQKENI. This CDR3 contains 16 residues. The V and J ends lost 0 bases and 2 bases, in that order; junction bases with no gene match: 0. This CDR3 is CASSPPGQGGNQPQHF. CDR3 DNA: TGTGCCAGCTCACCACCGGGACAGGGGGGCAATCAGCCCCAGCATTTT.

This chain joins TRBV4-1 and TRBJ2-1; 8 nucleotides align to TRBD1. The CDR3 covers 16 residues. CDR1 MGHRA and CDR2 YSYEKL come from the germline V gene. With 1 base clipped from V and 6 bases from J, the junction kept 8 bases outside the gene matches. CDR3 DNA: TGCGCCAGCAGCCAAGCCGACAGGGGCCCCCTCAATGAGCAGTTCTTC. Residues: CASSQADRGPLNEQFF.

The genes are TRBV30 and TRBJ2-3; D is possibly TRBD2 (6 bases). Trimming removed 1 base from V and 8 bases from J, with 10 bases in between. CDR1 and CDR2 from the germline V gene are GTSNPN and SVGIG (reference sequence). The CDR3 has 12 residues. The CDR3 spells CAWSATRGTQYF. CDR3 coding DNA: TGTGCCTGGAGTGCGACTAGGGGTACGCAGTATTTT. Using reference TRBV30 and TRBJ2-3 for the parts outside the CDR3, the full variable domain is SQTIHQWPATLVQPVGSPLSLECTVEGTSNPNLYWYRQAAGRGLQLLFYSVGIGQISSEVPQNLSASRPQDRQFILSSKKLLLSDSGFYLCAWSATRGTQYFGPGTRLTVL.

V gene TRBV19 combines with J gene TRBJ1-2, with 11 nucleotides matching TRBD1. Germline V gene sequence: CDR1 LNHDA, CDR2 SQIVND (reference sequence). The CDR3 extends over 15 amino acids. The V segment lost 6 bases and the J segment 5 bases; nucleotides outside the gene matches: 8. CDR3 nucleotides: TGTGCCAGTAGGACCGGGACAGGGGGATGGTATGGCTACACCTTC. This encodes CASRTGTGGWYGYTF.

J is TRBJ2-2 and V is TRBV10-3, with TRBD1 identical over 10 bases. With 6 bases clipped from V and 3 bases from J, the junction kept 1 base outside the gene matches. Germline V gene sequence: CDR1 ENHRY, CDR2 SYGVKD. The CDR3 is made up of 14 amino acids. Here the CDR3 reads CAIRTGGHTGELFF. The DNA of the CDR3 is TGTGCCATCAGGACAGGGGGCCACACCGGGGAGCTGTTTTTT.

The J gene is TRBJ2-1, the V gene TRBV11-2; TRBD2 matches 12 bases. With 5 bases clipped from V and 5 bases from J, the junction kept 4 bases outside the gene matches. This CDR3 region has 15 residues. The germline V gene has CDR1 SGHAT and CDR2 FQNNGV. The CDR3 nucleotides read TGTGCCAGCAGCGGGACTAGCGGGTATAACAATGAGCAGTTCTTC. It yields the protein CASSGTSGYNNEQFF.

The V and J genes are TRBV5-1 and TRBJ2-1; TRBD1 agrees at 8 bases. The CDR3 is 14 amino acids. V shed 1 base, J shed 4 bases, and the junction held 1 base outside the gene matches. Germline lookup yields CDR1 SGHRS and CDR2 YFSETQ. The CDR3 reads CASSLRDRYNEQFF. CDR3 DNA sequence: TGCGCCAGCAGCTTGCGGGACAGGTACAATGAGCAGTTCTTC.

The chain joins TRBV11-2 to TRBJ2-1; no definite D call. CDR1 is SGHAT, CDR2 FQNNGV, per germline. Trimming cost V 1 base and J 8 bases, with 18 bases left between them. The CDR3 is 16 residues long. CDR3 sequence (DNA): TGTGCCAGCAGCTTAGGAGTTAGAGCGAGAAACCATGAGCAGTTCTTC. As protein: CASSLGVRARNHEQFF.

The sample holds one count of this clone. This chain links TRBV6-5 with TRBJ2-2; 9 nucleotides match TRBD1. V was pared by 6 bases and J by 7 bases, with 6 bases of the junction left unmatched. CDR3 length equals 14 residues. Germline V gene lookup returns CDR1 MNHEY and CDR2 SVGAGI. CDR3 bases: TGTGCCAGCAGGCCGACAGGGGGACACGGGGAGCTGTTTTTT. Amino acids: CASRPTGGHGELFF.

The chain links TRBV2 to TRBJ1-6; TRBD1 is a possible D gene (6 bases). This CDR3 contains 16 residues. In germline, CDR1 is SNHLY, CDR2 FYNNEI. Trimming removed 3 bases from V and 6 bases from J, with 15 bases in between. CDR3 residues: CASSEAWGLGNSPLHF. DNA for the CDR3: TGTGCCAGCAGTGAGGCTTGGGGGCTCGGTAATTCACCCCTCCACTTT.

CDR3 nucleotides: TGCAGCGTTGAGAGAGCGGGACAATTTTTTTCTTACAATGAGCAGTTCTTC. Its translation: CSVERAGQFFSYNEQFF. The chain carries TRBV29-1 and TRBJ2-1; TRBD2 might be the D (7 bases). Germline V gene lookup returns CDR1 SQVTM and CDR2 ANQGSEA. The germline V and J ends were trimmed by 3 bases and 4 bases, with 22 bases remaining between them. The CDR3 totals 17 residues.

The V gene is TRBV4-1, the J gene TRBJ2-7, with TRBD2 matching over 11 bases. Germline lookup yields CDR1 MGHRA and CDR2 YSYEKL. V lost 3 bases, J lost 3 bases, and 4 bases stayed unmatched. The CDR3 has 15 residues. Here the CDR3 reads CASSQGTSGNYEQYF. CDR3 in DNA: TGCGCCAGCAGCCAGGGGACTAGCGGTAACTACGAGCAGTACTTC.

The chain employs TRBV5-4 and TRBJ2-7, with no clear D. V shed 1 base and J shed 0 bases, with 8 bases lying between them. This CDR3 contains 14 residues. Germline assignment: CDR1 SGHNT and CDR2 YYREEE (reference sequence). This CDR3 is CASSLRQDSYEQYF. CDR3 nucleotides: TGTGCCAGCAGCTTGAGGCAGGACTCCTACGAGCAGTACTTC. Full variable domain (rest looked up from reference TRBV5-4 and TRBJ2-7): ETGVTQSPTHLIKTRGQQVTLRCSSQSGHNTVSWYQQALGQGPQFIFQYYREEENGRGNFPPRFSGLQFPNYSSELNVNALELDDSALYLCASSLRQDSYEQYFGPGTRLTVT.